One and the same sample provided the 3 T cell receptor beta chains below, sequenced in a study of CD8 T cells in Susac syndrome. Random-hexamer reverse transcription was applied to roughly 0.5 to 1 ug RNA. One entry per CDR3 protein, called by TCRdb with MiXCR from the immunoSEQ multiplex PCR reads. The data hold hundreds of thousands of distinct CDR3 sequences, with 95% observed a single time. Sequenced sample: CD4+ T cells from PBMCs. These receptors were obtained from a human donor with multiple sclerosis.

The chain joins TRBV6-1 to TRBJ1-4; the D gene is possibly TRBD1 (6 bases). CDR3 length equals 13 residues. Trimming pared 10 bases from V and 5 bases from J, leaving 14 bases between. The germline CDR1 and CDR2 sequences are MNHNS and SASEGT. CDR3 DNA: TGTGCCACCCTGGACAGCTGGAATGAAAAACTGTTTTTT. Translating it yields CATLDSWNEKLFF.

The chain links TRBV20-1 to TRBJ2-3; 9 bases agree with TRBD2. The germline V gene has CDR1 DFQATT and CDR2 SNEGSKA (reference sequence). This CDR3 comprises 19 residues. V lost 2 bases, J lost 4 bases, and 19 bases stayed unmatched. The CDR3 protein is CSARTGLAGRRDAPDTQYF. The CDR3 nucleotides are TGCAGTGCTAGAACGGGACTAGCTGGGCGGCGGGATGCCCCAGATACGCAGTATTTT.

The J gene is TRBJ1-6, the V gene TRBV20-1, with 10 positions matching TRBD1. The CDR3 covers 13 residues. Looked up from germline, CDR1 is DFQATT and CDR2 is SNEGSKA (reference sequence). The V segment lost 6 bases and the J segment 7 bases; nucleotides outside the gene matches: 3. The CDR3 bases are TGCAGTGCCACGGGACAGGGGAATTCACCCCTCCACTTT. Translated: CSATGQGNSPLHF.